Following are 14 T cell receptor beta chains from one sample sequenced in a study of blood T cell repertoires in COVID-19 (dated by TCRdb to 2018 to 2021). Library preparation used the immunoSEQ multiplex PCR assay. TCRdb obtained this table from immuneACCESS and retained in-frame rearrangements with V and J assigned. These tables miss some clones; where compared with another copy, unresolved V genes account for less than half of the shortfall, and the remainder is unexplained. Present in this sample are about 41,000 clones, 70% to 90% of which were seen just once. The ten largest clones add up to around 4% of the sample. The specimen sequenced was peripheral blood. These receptors were obtained from a man aged 55 to 70 with acute or convalescent COVID-19.

The chain combines TRBV25-1 with TRBJ2-7; 12 positions agree with TRBD1. This CDR3 is built from 16 residues. The germline V gene encodes CDR1 MGHDK and CDR2 SYGVNS. V was pared by 6 bases and J by 9 bases, with 15 bases of the junction left unmatched. The DNA of the CDR3 is TGTGCCAGCAGGACGAACGGGACAGGGGGCTGTTTCGGGCAGTACTTC. Its protein is CASRTNGTGGCFGQYF.

The chain has TRBV30 and TRBJ2-1, with 8 positions matching TRBD2. The CDR3 is made up of 14 amino acids. CDR1 is GTSNPN, CDR2 SVGIG, per germline (reference sequence). The ends lost 0 bases at V and 8 bases at J; junction bases unmatched: 6. CDR3 sequence reads: CAWSVGRGEDEQFF. CDR3 nucleotide sequence: TGTGCCTGGAGTGTGGGGCGGGGGGAAGATGAGCAGTTCTTC.

The rearrangement links TRBV19 to TRBJ1-1; 8 nucleotides agree with TRBD1. Germline CDR1 reads LNHDA; CDR2 reads SQIVND (reference sequence). This CDR3 is built from 14 residues. Trimming removed 3 bases from V and 8 bases from J; junction bases left unmatched: 8. The CDR3 loop is CASSMGQGAREAFF. The CDR3 coding sequence is TGTGCCAGTAGTATGGGGCAGGGGGCCAGAGAAGCTTTCTTT.

The J gene is TRBJ1-2, the V gene TRBV5-4, with D perhaps TRBD1 (5 bases). Trimming took off 4 bases at V and 4 bases at J, with 11 bases between the two ends. CDR1 and CDR2 (germline): SGHNT, YYREEE (reference sequence). The CDR3 contains 13 residues. CDR3 nucleotide sequence: TGTGCCAGCAGCCTTGACAGAATCTATGGCTACACCTTC. It specifies CASSLDRIYGYTF.

The chain is built from TRBV5-5 and TRBJ1-2; 7 nucleotides agree with TRBD1. The J segment lost 4 bases and the V segment lost 0 bases, leaving 0 bases of the junction unmatched. The CDR3 spans 13 residues. Germline-derived CDR1 and CDR2 are SGHKS and YYEKEE (reference sequence). The CDR3 region has the DNA TGTGCCAGCAGCTTGGACAGGGGCTATGGCTACACCTTC. Protein sequence: CASSLDRGYGYTF.

The V and J genes are TRBV2 and TRBJ2-7; 8 positions match TRBD2. Germline CDR1 SNHLY, CDR2 FYNNEI. This CDR3 is built from 13 residues. The V gene end was trimmed by 4 bases and the J gene end by 3 bases; junction bases not matched to a gene: 2. The CDR3 DNA is TGTGCCAGCAGTGGGACTAGCTTCTACGAGCAGTACTTC. It codes for CASSGTSFYEQYF.

V and J are TRBV10-1 and TRBJ2-2, with 8 bases lining up with TRBD1. The V gene's germline CDR1 is WNHNN and CDR2 SYGVQD (reference sequence). V lost 5 bases to trimming and J lost 7 bases; unmatched junction nucleotides: 3. The CDR3 loop spans 13 amino acids. For the CDR3, the DNA is TGCGCCAGCAGTATCGGGACAGGCGGGGAGCTGTTTTTT. Protein product: CASSIGTGGELFF.

Regarding this clone: The same CDR3 arises from other DNA sequences in this sample as well. CDR3 sequence reads: CASSFTGSNQPQHF. CDR3 sequence (DNA): TGTGCCAGCAGTTTTACAGGTAGCAATCAGCCCCAGCATTTT. V is TRBV27 and J is TRBJ1-5; D may be TRBD1 (5 bases). This CDR3 is built from 14 residues. Per the germline V gene, CDR1 is MNHEY and CDR2 is SMNVEV (reference sequence). The V end lost 3 bases, the J end lost 0 bases, and 6 bases lay between the germline ends.

The chain joins TRBV5-8 to TRBJ1-2; TRBD1 is a possible D gene (5 bases). With 5 bases removed from V and 4 bases from J, the gap between germline ends came to 12 bases. The germline gives CDR1 SGHTS, CDR2 YDEGEE. This CDR3 is 13 amino acids long. CDR3 in DNA: TGTGCCAGCAGTCACCAGGGAATCTATGGCTACACCTTC. It is translated as CASSHQGIYGYTF.

The chain uses TRBV18 and TRBJ2-1, with TRBD2 matching 9 bases. Germline CDR1 reads KGHSH; CDR2 reads LQKENI. Unmatched junction bases numbered 3, after V lost 3 bases and J lost 6 bases. CDR3 length: 14 residues. The CDR3 coding sequence is TGTGCCAGCTCACCGCCTAGCGGGGTCAATGAGCAGTTCTTC. This codes for CASSPPSGVNEQFF.

The rearrangement joins TRBV19 to TRBJ1-2, with a weak D call TRBD1 (5 bases). Deletions cut 3 bases from V and 1 base from J, with 12 bases between. The CDR3 sequence is 15 residues long. CDR1 LNHDA and CDR2 SQIVND come from the germline V gene (reference sequence). The CDR3 bases are TGTGCCAGTAGTATGGAGACAGAGAGTAACTATGGCTACACCTTC. Its protein product is CASSMETESNYGYTF.

The rearrangement joins TRBV27 to TRBJ2-6; TRBD2 matches at 7 bases. V lost 0 bases, J lost 1 base, and 0 bases stayed unmatched. CDR1 is MNHEY, CDR2 SMNVEV, per germline (reference sequence). This CDR3 has 16 residues. CDR3 sequence (DNA): TGTGCCAGCAGTTTATCGCGGGGGTCTGGGGCCAACGTCCTGACTTTC. Translation gives CASSLSRGSGANVLTF.

The V and J genes are TRBV12-3 or TRBV12-4 and TRBJ2-5; D uncertain. Trimming removed 3 bases at V and 3 bases at J, with 8 bases between. The CDR3 loop spans 13 amino acids. The CDR3 sequence: CASSFGGEETQYF. In nucleotides, the CDR3 is TGTGCCAGCAGTTTTGGCGGAGAAGAGACCCAGTACTTC.

This clone was seen a single time. This chain uses TRBV14 with TRBJ2-3, with 7 bases fitting TRBD1. Trimming took 4 bases from V and 5 from J; bases not matched to a gene: 12. Germline CDR1 reads SGHDN; CDR2 reads FVKESK. The CDR3 spans 16 residues. The CDR3 spells CASSPSRTGVGDTQYF. DNA of the CDR3: TGTGCCAGCAGCCCTTCCCGTACAGGGGTAGGAGATACGCAGTATTTT.